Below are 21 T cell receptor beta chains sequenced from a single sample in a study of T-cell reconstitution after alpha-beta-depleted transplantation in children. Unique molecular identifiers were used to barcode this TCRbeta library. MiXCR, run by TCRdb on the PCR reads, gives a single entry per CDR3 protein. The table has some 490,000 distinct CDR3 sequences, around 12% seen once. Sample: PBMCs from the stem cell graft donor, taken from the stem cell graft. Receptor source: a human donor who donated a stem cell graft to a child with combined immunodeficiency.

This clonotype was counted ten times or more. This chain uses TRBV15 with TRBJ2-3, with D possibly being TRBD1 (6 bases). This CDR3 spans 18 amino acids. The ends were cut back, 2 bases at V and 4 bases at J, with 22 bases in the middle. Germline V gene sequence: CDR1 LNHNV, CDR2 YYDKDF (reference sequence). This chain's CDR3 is CATSRRQVPPRGADTQYF. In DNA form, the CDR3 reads TGTGCCACCAGCAGACGACAGGTCCCCCCTCGTGGTGCAGATACGCAGTATTTT.

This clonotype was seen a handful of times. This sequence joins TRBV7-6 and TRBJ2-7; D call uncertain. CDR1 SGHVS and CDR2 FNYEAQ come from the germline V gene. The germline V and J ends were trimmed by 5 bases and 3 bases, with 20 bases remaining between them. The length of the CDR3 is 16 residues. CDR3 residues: CASSLGPLSSGYEQYF. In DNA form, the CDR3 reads TGTGCCAGCAGCCTTGGGCCCCTATCGTCGGGCTACGAGCAGTACTTC.

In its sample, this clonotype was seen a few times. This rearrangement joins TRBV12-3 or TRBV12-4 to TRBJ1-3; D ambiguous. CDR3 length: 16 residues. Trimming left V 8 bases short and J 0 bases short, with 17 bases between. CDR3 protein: CASPPDPQASGNTIYF. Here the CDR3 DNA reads TGTGCCAGCCCCCCCGATCCGCAGGCCTCTGGAAACACCATATATTTT.

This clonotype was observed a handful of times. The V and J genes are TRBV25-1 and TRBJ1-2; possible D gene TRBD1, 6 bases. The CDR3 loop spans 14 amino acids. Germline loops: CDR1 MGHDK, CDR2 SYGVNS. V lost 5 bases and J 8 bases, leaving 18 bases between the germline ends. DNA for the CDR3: TGTGCCAGCAGTCACTGGACAGATCCTCAGGGCTACACCTTC. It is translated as CASSHWTDPQGYTF.

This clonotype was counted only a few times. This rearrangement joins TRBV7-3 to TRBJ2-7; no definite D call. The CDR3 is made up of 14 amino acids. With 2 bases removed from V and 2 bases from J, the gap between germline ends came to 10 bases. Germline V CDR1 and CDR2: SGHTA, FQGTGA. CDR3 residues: CASSLGPPPYEQYF. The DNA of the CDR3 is TGTGCCAGCAGCTTAGGTCCTCCCCCCTACGAGCAGTACTTC.

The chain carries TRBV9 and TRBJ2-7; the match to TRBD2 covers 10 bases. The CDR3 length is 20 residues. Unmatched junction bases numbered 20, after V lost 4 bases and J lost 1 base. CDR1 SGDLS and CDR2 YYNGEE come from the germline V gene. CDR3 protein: CASSPRKREGNRSRSYEQYF. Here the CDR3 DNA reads TGTGCCAGCAGCCCCCGGAAGCGGGAGGGCAATAGATCCCGATCCTACGAGCAGTACTTC.

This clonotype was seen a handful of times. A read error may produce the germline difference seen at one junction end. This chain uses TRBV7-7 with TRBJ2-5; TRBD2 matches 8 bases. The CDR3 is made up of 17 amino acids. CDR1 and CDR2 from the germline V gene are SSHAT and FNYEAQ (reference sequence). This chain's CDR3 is CASSSRSGAGGRETQYF. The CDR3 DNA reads TGTGCTAGCAGCTCACGCAGTGGGGCGGGGGGCCGGGAGACCCAGTACTTC.

In nucleotides, the CDR3 is TGTGCCAGCAGCCTCAATGCGGGCTATGGCTACACCTTC. It specifies CASSLNAGYGYTF. The V gene is TRBV28, the J gene TRBJ1-2; D not certain. CDR3 length: 13 amino acids. Germline V CDR1 and CDR2: MDHEN, SYDVKM. Deletions cut 6 bases from V and 4 bases from J, with 12 bases between.

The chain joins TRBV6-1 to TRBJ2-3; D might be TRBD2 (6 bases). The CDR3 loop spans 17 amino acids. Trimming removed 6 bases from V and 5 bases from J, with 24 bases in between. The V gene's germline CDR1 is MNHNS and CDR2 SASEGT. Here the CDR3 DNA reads TGTGCCAGCAGAGCCCGGCTAGCGCGCATCTGGGGAGATACGCAGTATTTT. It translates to CASRARLARIWGDTQYF.

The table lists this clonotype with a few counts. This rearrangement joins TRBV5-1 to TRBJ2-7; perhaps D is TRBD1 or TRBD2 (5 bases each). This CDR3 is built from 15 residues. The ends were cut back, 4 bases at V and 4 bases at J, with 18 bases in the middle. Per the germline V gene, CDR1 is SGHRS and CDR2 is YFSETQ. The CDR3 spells CASSEPGSPKYEQYF. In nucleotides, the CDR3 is TGCGCCAGCAGCGAACCAGGGAGCCCCAAATACGAGCAGTACTTC.

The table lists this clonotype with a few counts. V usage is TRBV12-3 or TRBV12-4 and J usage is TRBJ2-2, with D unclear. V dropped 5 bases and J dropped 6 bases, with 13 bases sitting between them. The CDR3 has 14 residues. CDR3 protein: CASSPGVPSGELFF. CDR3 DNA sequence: TGTGCCAGCAGTCCGGGCGTCCCGTCCGGGGAGCTGTTTTTT.

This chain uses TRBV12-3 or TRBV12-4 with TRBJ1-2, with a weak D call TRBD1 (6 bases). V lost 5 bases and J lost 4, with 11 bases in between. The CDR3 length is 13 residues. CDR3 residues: CASSEGQLYGYTF. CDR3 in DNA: TGTGCCAGCAGTGAGGGACAACTCTATGGCTACACCTTC.

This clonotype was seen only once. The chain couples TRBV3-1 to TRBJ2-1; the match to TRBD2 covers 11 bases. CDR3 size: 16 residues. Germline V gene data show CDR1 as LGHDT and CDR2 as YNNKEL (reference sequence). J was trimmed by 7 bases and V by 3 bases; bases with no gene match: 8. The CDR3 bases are TGTGCCAGCAGCCACTTAGCGGGAGGGCCACCAAATGAGCAGTTCTTC. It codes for CASSHLAGGPPNEQFF.

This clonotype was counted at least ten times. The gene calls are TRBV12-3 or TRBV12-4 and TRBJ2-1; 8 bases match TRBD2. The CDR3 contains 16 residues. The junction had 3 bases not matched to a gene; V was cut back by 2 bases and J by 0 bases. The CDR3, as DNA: TGTGCCAGCAGTTTACCGGGGGGGAGCTCCTACAATGAGCAGTTCTTC. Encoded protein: CASSLPGGSSYNEQFF.

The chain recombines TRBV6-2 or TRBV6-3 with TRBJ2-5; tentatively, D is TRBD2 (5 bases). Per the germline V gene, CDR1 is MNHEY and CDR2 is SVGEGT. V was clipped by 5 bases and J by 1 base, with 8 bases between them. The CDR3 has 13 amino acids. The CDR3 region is CASSGLAQETQYF. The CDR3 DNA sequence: TGTGCCAGCAGTGGACTGGCCCAAGAGACCCAGTACTTC.

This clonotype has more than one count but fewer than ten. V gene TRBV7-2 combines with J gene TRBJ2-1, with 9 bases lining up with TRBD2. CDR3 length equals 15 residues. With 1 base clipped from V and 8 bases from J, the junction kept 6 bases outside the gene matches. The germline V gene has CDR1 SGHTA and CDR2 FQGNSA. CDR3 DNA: TGTGCCAGCAGCTTAGACCTAGCGGGGTTATATGAGCAGTTCTTC. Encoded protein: CASSLDLAGLYEQFF.

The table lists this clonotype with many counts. The CDR3 reads CASTSVSKQGAPGGYEQYF. DNA for the CDR3: TGTGCCAGTACATCGGTTTCAAAACAGGGGGCTCCGGGAGGCTACGAGCAGTACTTC. The chain uses TRBV19 and TRBJ2-7; 9 bases fit TRBD1. Germline trimming cut 7 bases from V and 3 bases from J; bases unmatched to any gene: 22. This CDR3 spans 19 amino acids. In germline, CDR1 is LNHDA, CDR2 SQIVND (reference sequence).

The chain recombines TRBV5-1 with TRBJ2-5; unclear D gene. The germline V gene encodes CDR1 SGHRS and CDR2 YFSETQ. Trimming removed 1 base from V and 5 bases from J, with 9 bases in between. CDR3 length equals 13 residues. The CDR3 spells CASSLRRAETQYF. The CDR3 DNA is TGCGCCAGCAGCTTGAGAAGGGCTGAGACCCAGTACTTC.

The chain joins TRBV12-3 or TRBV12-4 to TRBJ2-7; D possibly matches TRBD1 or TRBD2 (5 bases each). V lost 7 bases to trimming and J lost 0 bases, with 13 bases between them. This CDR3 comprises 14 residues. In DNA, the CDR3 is TGTGCCAGCAACCCGGGGCCTAGCTCCTACGAGCAGTACTTC. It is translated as CASNPGPSSYEQYF.

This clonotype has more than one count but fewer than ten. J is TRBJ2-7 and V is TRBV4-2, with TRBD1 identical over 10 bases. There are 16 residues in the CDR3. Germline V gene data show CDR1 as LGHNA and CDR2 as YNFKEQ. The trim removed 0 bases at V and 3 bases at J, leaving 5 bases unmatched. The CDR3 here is CASSQEQGQGNYEQYF. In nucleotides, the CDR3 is TGTGCCAGCAGCCAAGAACAGGGACAGGGGAACTACGAGCAGTACTTC.

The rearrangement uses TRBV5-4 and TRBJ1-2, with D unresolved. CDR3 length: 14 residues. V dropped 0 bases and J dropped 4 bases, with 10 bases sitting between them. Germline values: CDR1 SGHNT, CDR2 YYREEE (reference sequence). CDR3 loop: CASSLERVPYGYTF. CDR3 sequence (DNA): TGTGCCAGCAGCTTGGAAAGGGTCCCCTATGGCTACACCTTC.